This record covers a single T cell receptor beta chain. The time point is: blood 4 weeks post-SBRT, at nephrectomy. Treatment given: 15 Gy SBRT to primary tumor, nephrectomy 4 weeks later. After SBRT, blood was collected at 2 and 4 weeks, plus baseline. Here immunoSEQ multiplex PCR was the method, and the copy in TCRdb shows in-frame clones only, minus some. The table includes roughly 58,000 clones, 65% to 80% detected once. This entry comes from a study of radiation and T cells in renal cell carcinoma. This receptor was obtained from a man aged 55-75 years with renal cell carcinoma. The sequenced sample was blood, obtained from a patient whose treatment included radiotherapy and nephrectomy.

CDR3 protein: CASSLGASGLQETQYF. In DNA, the CDR3 is TGTGCCAGCAGCTTGGGAGCTAGTGGACTCCAAGAGACCCAGTACTTC. The V and J genes are TRBV5-5 and TRBJ2-5; D perhaps matches TRBD2 (5 bases). Trimming pared 0 bases from V and 1 base from J, leaving 13 bases between. Germline V CDR1 and CDR2: SGHKS, YYEKEE (reference sequence). The length of the CDR3 is 16 residues.